This T cell receptor (beta chain) was profiled in a study of identical twins. The study, taken as a whole, reports: There was an excess of low generation probability in the out-of-frame alpha sequences that twins shared.

The table lists this clonotype with a few counts. Its specificity is not known. With template switching, a universal primer site was added, and the cDNA carried unique molecular identifiers. Each CDR3 protein is one row after TCRdb ran MiXCR on the 5' RACE reads. The table includes over 550,000 distinct CDR3 sequences, around 7.5% detected once. CDR3 length equals 17 residues. The germline CDR1 and CDR2 sequences are SGHAT and FQNNGV. Germline trimming cut 2 bases from V and 8 bases from J; bases unmatched to any gene: 9. These data were also filed under a second study, of yellow fever vaccine responses in identical twins.

V and J are TRBV11-2 and TRBJ1-6; 10 bases line up with TRBD1. The receptor comes from a woman between 18 and 30 years old in good health. Sequenced input: PBMCs. Here the CDR3 DNA reads TGTGCCAGCAGCTTAAACCCGCCCGACAGGGGGCATTCACCCCTCCACTTT. This sequence encodes CASSLNPPDRGHSPLHF.